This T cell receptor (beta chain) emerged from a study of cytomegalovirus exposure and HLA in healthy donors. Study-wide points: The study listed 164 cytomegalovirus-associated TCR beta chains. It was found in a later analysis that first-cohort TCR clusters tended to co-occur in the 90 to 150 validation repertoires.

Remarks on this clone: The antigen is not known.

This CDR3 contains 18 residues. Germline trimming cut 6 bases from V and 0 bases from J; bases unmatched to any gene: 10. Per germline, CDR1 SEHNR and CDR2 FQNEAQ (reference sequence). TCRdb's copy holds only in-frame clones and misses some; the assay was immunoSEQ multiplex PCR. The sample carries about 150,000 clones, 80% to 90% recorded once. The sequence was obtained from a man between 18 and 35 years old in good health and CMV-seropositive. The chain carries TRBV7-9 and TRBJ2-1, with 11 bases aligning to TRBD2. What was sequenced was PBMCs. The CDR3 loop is CASRSGTSGVSSYNEQFF. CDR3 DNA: TGTGCCAGCAGATCCGGGACTAGCGGCGTGAGCTCCTACAATGAGCAGTTCTTC.